This TCR beta chain was recovered during a study of cytotoxic CD8 clonotypes in ibrutinib-treated CLL. Overall study: Of a cohort that held around 10 relapsed/refractory and around 14 treatment-naive patients, some 17 were IGHV unmutated. Study-level points and caveats: Pretreatment clonality was elevated relative to age-matched healthy donors and paralleled circulating CD8+ T-cell counts. Sustained-remission and progressing patients had unequal sampling times.

Trimming took 6 bases from V and 3 from J, leaving 11 bases between them. This CDR3 has 13 residues. CDR1 and CDR2 from the germline V gene are MNHEY and SMNVEV (reference sequence). The intended depth for sequencing was 1 in 200,000 to 1 in 1 million T cells. The method was immunoSEQ multiplex PCR; TCRdb's version includes in-frame clones alone and lacks a portion of them. Here the sample spans under 30,000 clones, approximately 57% being singletons. Regarding this clone: What it binds is not known.

The V and J genes are TRBV27 and TRBJ1-2; D is unclear. The sequencing used PBMCs, collected before ibrutinib treatment. The TCR was taken from a human donor with chronic lymphocytic leukemia. CDR3 nucleotides: TGTGCCAGCAGACCTAGTTGGGACTATGGCTACACCTTC. Translating it yields CASRPSWDYGYTF.